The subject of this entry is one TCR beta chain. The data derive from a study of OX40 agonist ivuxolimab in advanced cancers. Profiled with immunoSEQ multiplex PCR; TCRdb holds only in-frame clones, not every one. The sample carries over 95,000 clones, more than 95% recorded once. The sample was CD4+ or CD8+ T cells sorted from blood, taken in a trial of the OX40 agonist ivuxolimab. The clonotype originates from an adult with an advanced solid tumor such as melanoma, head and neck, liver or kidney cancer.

The CDR3 sequence is CASSFSLSGGELFF. The CDR3 DNA reads as TGTGCCAGCAGTTTTTCACTTAGCGGAGGGGAGCTGTTTTTT. The chain employs TRBV28 and TRBJ2-2; TRBD2 is a possible D gene (6 bases). The germline CDR1 and CDR2 sequences are MDHEN and SYDVKM. There are 14 residues in the CDR3. Between the trimmed V and J ends, which lost 3 bases and 8 bases, there was a span of 13 bases. Drawing the rest from reference TRBV28 and TRBJ2-2, the complete variable domain is DVKVTQSSRYLVKRTGEKVFLECVQDMDHENMFWYRQDPGLGLRLIYFSYDVKMKEKGDIPEGYSVSREKKERFSLILESASTNQTSMYLCASSFSLSGGELFFGEGSRLTVL.